The present T cell receptor (beta chain) was sequenced within a study of cytomegalovirus exposure and HLA in healthy donors. PCR primers comprised 60 Vbeta and 13 Jbeta primers. Assay used: immunoSEQ multiplex PCR; TCRdb lists only in-frame clones, some missing. The profile shows 150,000 to 200,000 clones, about four fifths of them singletons. The CDR3 totals 15 residues. J gave up 1 base and V 4 bases, and 4 bases lay outside the gene matches. Germline CDR1 reads SGHDT; CDR2 reads YYEEEE. As for this clone: Antigen specificity is unknown.

The study's findings and limits: A list of around 160 TCR beta chains associated with cytomegalovirus was given. A missense DCLRE1C variant was associated with V- and J-gene trimming of TCR beta chains in a later analysis, and an independent cohort replicated the association. A prior analysis recorded that most TCR beta V segments were productive about 87% or about 30% of the time.

The sequence was collected from a woman aged 18-35 years in good health and CMV-seronegative. Sequencing was done on a sample of PBMCs. The rearrangement uses TRBV5-6 and TRBJ2-5; 10 bases line up with TRBD1. CDR3 protein: CASSAGQGLQETQYF. CDR3 DNA: TGTGCCAGCAGCGCGGGACAGGGGCTCCAAGAGACCCAGTACTTC.